This T cell receptor (beta chain) was captured by sequencing in a study of cytomegalovirus exposure and HLA in healthy donors. As for the study in general: Unique TCR beta sequences numbering approximately 100 million came from roughly 180 million T cells in an earlier analysis. Counted in an early data release were 85 million or so unique TCRs from HLA-typed donors. Researchers found that just over 80% of 398 genotyped donors fell within the Caucasian-associated ancestry cluster. Findings and limits, study-wide: Certain sequence variants were highly shared and formed a cluster, and this cluster was likely a sequencing artifact.

The CDR3 runs to 12 residues. Germline CDR1 reads SGHAT; CDR2 reads FQNNGV. V was shortened by 5 bases and J by 3 bases, with 8 bases between the two germline ends. PCR involved 60 Vbeta and 13 Jbeta primers. Assay: immunoSEQ multiplex PCR; the TCRdb copy retains only in-frame clones and omits some. The sample shows more than 95,000 clones, around 79% of them seen only once. Turning to this clone: The antigen is unknown.

The genes are TRBV11-2 and TRBJ2-7; no firm D call. Sequencing input: PBMCs. The TCR originated in a man aged 55 to 70 in good health and CMV-seropositive. CDR3 amino acids: CASSRNFYEQYF. DNA for the CDR3: TGTGCCAGCAGCCGTAATTTCTACGAGCAGTACTTC.